Given below is one T cell receptor (beta chain) in context. This entry comes from a study of blood T cell repertoires in COVID-19. The assay was immunoSEQ multiplex PCR, and TCRdb's table has in-frame clones only and misses some. The repertoire holds around 99,000 clones, 70% to 90% seen once, with 6.8% in the top ten. Germline CDR1 reads MNHEY; CDR2 reads SVGAGI. This CDR3 is 15 amino acids long. The V gene lost 1 base and the J gene lost 4 bases, with 13 bases spanning the gap. The sequencing input was peripheral blood. This clonotype was sampled from a man between 50 and 59 years old with active or convalescent COVID-19. The rearrangement uses TRBV6-5 and TRBJ1-1; TRBD1 might be the D (6 bases). CDR3 nucleotides: TGTGCCAGCAGTTACTATCCCCAGGGGCCCACTGAAGCTTTCTTT. Translation gives CASSYYPQGPTEAFF.